This TCR beta chain was sequenced for a study of blood T cell repertoires in COVID-19. The wider study: The United States, Italy and Spain provided the acute and convalescent COVID-19 samples. T cells, B-cell-depleted T cells, or PBMCs supplied cDNA or gDNA.

V dropped 6 bases and J dropped 6 bases, with 12 bases sitting between them. There are 13 residues in the CDR3. Germline lookup yields CDR1 MNHEY and CDR2 SVGAGI. Under the authors' procedure: From reference gene primer amplification, estimates of nucleated cell counts were derived. Only in-frame clones appear in the TCRdb table, and some are missing; sequencing was by immunoSEQ multiplex PCR. D and trimming were read from the DNA, whereas the V and J calls and clone size are those reported in that table. The sample lists about 170,000 clones, roughly 91% occurring once. It was during active infection that Seattle patients were enrolled and then longitudinally followed.

The rearrangement uses TRBV6-5 and TRBJ1-5, with D perhaps matching TRBD1 (6 bases). Sequencing input: peripheral blood. The receptor was isolated from a man between 18 and 35 years old with COVID-19, enrolled during active disease. CDR3 protein: CASSLDRGQPQHF. In nucleotides, the CDR3 is TGTGCCAGCAGCCTGGACAGAGGTCAGCCCCAGCATTTT.